Included here is one TCR beta chain sequence, with context. These data come from a study of T-cell reconstitution after alpha-beta-depleted transplantation in children. It was with unique molecular identifiers that the TCRbeta library was prepared. From the PCR reads, TCRdb called clonotypes with MiXCR, one entry per CDR3 protein. The sample yields about 580,000 distinct CDR3 sequences, 20% to 25% seen once. The TCR comes from a boy under two years old who had a stem cell transplant for acute myeloid leukemia, so the T cells may come from the graft donor. Specimen: PBMCs, mostly from graft donor cells, collected 360 days after TCRalphabeta/CD19-depleted stem cell transplant.

The DNA of the CDR3 is TGCGCCAGCTCCGCCACCTCAGGGGGAACCCTTTTTCAGTACTTC. This codes for CASSATSGGTLFQYF. The chain links TRBV5-1 to TRBJ2-4; 7 nucleotides align to TRBD1. V trimming: 7 bases; J trimming: 11 bases; junction bases outside the gene matches: 18. The CDR3 consists of 15 residues. Germline V gene data show CDR1 as SGHRS and CDR2 as YFSETQ.